This T cell receptor beta chain stems from a study of shared clonotypes between healthy human individuals. Across the study: The plates for each donor numbered three CD4 naive, three CD4 memory, two CD8 naive and one CD8 memory. Study findings and constraints: The authors expected sequencing depth to affect clonotype sharing among donors. In having few donors, the study represented limited genetic and exposure-history diversity.

Splitting the CD4+ cells yielded a CD45RA+ naive subset and a CD45RA-negative memory subset. V dropped 6 bases and J dropped 0; count of bases not matched to a gene: 13. The CDR3 has 18 residues. CDR1 SEHNR and CDR2 FQNEAQ come from the germline V gene (reference sequence). Here immunoSEQ multiplex PCR was the method, and the copy in TCRdb shows in-frame clones only, minus some. This sample has about 1.5 million clones, with roughly 96% found just once. On this clone: As yet, its antigen is unknown.

The TCR comes from a man aged 30 to 39 in good health. The chain links TRBV7-9 to TRBJ1-4, with 7 bases identical to TRBD1. The specimen sequenced was naive CD4+ T cells sorted from blood. Subset in this sample: CD45RA+ positively selected. The CDR3 protein is CASRDTSTGTATNEKLFF. The CDR3 DNA reads TGTGCCAGCAGGGATACCTCGACAGGGACTGCAACTAATGAAAAACTGTTTTTT.